This TCR beta chain was captured by sequencing in a study of blood T cell repertoires in COVID-19. Study-wide context: Sites in the United States, Italy and Spain provided acute and convalescent COVID-19 samples. Sources were T cells, B-cell-depleted T cells, or PBMCs; the material itself was cDNA or gDNA.

Patients at the Seattle site were enrolled during active infection and followed longitudinally. In the original analysis: Reference gene primers were amplified, and this amplification served to estimate nucleated cell counts. Sequencing was performed with immunoSEQ multiplex PCR; in TCRdb, only in-frame clones are kept and a portion is missing. The V and J calls and clone size come from that table; D and trimming were worked out from the DNA. The sample lists hundreds of thousands of clones, approximately 88% occurring once. From germline, CDR1 is SSHAT and CDR2 FNYEAQ (reference sequence). The V gene lost 1 base and the J gene lost 2 bases, with 13 bases spanning the gap. The length of the CDR3 is 16 residues.

Sequenced input: peripheral blood. The chain has TRBV7-7 and TRBJ2-3, with D perhaps TRBD2 (6 bases). The sequence derives from a woman between 45 and 65 years old with COVID-19, enrolled during active disease. CDR3 sequence reads: CASSLGRDSDTDTQYF. For the CDR3, the DNA is TGTGCCAGCAGCTTAGGGCGGGACTCAGACACAGATACGCAGTATTTT.